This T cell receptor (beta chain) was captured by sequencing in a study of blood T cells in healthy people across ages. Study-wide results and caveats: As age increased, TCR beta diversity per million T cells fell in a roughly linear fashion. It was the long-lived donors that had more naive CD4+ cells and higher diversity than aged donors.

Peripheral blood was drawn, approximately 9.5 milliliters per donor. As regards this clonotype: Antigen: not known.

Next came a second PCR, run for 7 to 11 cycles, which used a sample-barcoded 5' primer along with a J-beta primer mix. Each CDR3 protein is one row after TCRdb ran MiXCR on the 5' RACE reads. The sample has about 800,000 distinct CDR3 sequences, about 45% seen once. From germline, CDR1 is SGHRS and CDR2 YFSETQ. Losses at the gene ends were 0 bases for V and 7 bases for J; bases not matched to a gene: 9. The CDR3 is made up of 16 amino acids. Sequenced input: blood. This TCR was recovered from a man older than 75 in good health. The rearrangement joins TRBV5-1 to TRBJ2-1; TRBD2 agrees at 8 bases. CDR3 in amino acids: CASSLEGTRDQNEQFF. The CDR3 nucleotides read TGCGCCAGCAGCTTGGAGGGGACTAGGGATCAGAATGAGCAGTTCTTC.